A selection of T cell receptor beta chains follows, all from one sample in a study of radiation and T cells in renal cell carcinoma. Using immunoSEQ multiplex PCR, the repertoire was profiled, and TCRdb retains in-frame clones only, with some absent. There are around 170,000 clones in the sample; about 87% occur only once, and about 11% lies in the top ten. The starting material was blood, obtained from a patient whose treatment included radiotherapy and nephrectomy. All receptors come from a woman aged 50 to 60 with renal cell carcinoma. CDR3s include the opening cysteine and the closing phenylalanine or tryptophan. The D gene is left open where the match is weak. Clone sizes are given selectively: once, few, many, or a class where the clone is expanded.

clone_size,j_call,v_call,d_call,cdr3_nt,cdr3_aa
few,TRBJ1-1,TRBV6-1,.,TGTGCCAGCAGGCCCGACAGGTTCACTGAAGCTTTCTTT,CASRPDRFTEAFF
.,TRBJ1-5,TRBV6-6,.,TGTGCCAGCAGTTCCCAAATTGGACAGCCCCAGCATTTT,CASSSQIGQPQHF
.,TRBJ2-7,TRBV2,TRBD1,TGTGCCAGCAGCCGGGACAGCTACTACGAGCAGTACTTC,CASSRDSYYEQYF
.,TRBJ2-7,TRBV2,.,TGTGCCAGCAGGGGAGAGACAGCTACCTCCTACGAGCAGTACTTC,CASRGETATSYEQYF
.,TRBJ2-2,TRBV2,.,TGTGCCAGCAGTGAGTATCGACAGACACCCACCGGGGAGCTGTTTTTT,CASSEYRQTPTGELFF
.,TRBJ2-7,TRBV6-5,.,TGTGCCAGCAGCCTGTACGCAACGGACGAGCAGTACTTC,CASSLYATDEQYF
.,TRBJ2-3,TRBV7-3,.,TGTGCCAGCAGCTTAAGGGTTGTGTCAGATACGCAGTATTTT,CASSLRVVSDTQYF
.,TRBJ2-1,TRBV7-2,TRBD2,TGTGCCAGCAGCTTAGAAGGCAGCGGGGGGGCCTTCGGTAATGAGCAGTTCTTC,CASSLEGSGGAFGNEQFF
.,TRBJ1-2,TRBV5-1,.,TGCGCCAGCAGCTTGGATGGGGCTAACTATGGCTACACCTTC,CASSLDGANYGYTF
.,TRBJ1-6,TRBV6-5,.,TGTGCCAGCAGCCGGGACCACAATTCACCCCTCCACTTT,CASSRDHNSPLHF